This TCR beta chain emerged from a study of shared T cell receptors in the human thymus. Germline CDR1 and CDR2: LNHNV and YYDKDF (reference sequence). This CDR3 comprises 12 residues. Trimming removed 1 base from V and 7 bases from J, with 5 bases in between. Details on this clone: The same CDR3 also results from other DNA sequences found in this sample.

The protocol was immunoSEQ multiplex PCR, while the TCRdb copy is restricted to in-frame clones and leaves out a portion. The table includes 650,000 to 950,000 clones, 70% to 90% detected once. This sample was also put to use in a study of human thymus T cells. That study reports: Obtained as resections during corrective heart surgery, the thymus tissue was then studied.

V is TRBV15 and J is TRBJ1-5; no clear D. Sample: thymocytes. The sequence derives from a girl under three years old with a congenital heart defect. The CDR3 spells CATSRGRQPQHF. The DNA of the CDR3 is TGTGCCACCAGCAGAGGGCGGCAGCCCCAGCATTTT.